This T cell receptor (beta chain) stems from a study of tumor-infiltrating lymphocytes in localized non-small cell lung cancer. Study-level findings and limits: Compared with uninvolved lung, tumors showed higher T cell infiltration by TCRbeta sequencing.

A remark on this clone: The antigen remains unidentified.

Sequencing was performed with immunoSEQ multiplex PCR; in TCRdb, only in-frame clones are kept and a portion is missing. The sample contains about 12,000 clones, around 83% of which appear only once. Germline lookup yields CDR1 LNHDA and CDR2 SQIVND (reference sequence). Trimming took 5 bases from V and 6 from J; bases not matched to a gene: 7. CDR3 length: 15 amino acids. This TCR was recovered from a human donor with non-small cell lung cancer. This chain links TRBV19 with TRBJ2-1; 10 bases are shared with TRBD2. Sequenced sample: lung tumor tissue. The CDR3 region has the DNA TGTGCCAGTAGTCGTCTAGCGGGGGCTTCCAATGAGCAGTTCTTC. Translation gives CASSRLAGASNEQFF.